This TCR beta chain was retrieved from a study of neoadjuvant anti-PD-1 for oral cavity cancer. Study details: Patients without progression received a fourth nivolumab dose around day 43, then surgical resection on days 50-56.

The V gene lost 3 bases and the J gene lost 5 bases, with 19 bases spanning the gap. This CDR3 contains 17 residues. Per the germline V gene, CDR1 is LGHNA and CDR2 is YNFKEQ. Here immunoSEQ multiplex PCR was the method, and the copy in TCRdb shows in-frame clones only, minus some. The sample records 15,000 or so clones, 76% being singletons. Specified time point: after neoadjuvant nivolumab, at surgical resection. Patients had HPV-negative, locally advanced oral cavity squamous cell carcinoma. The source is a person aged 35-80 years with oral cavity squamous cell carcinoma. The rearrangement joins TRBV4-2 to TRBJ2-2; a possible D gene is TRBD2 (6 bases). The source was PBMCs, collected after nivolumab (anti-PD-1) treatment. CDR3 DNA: TGTGCCAGCAGCCACCGCGCGCGCGGGGAAAGGACCGGGGAGCTGTTTTTT. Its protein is CASSHRARGERTGELFF.